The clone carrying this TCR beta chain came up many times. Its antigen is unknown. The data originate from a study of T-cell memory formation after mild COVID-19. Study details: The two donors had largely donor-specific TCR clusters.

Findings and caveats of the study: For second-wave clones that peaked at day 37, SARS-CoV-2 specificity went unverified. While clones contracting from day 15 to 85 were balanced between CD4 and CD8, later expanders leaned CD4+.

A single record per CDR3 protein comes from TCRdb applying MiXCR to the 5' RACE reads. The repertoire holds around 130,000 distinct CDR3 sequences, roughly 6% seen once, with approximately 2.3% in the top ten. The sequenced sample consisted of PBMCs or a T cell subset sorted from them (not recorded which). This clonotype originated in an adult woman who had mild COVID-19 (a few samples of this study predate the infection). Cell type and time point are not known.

The CDR3 region is CASSARGRAGNQPQHF. The CDR3 DNA follows: TGTGCCAGCAGTGCGAGAGGGAGGGCTGGCAATCAGCCCCAGCATTTT. The J gene is TRBJ1-5, the V gene TRBV25-1; D not certain. The germline V gene encodes CDR1 MGHDK and CDR2 SYGVNS. Deletions cut 4 bases from V and 2 bases from J, with 15 bases between. The CDR3 runs 16 residues.